This T cell receptor (beta chain) was sequenced in a study of control samples from healthy donors and cancer patients. TCRdb's table, derived via immunoSEQ multiplex PCR, lists solely in-frame clones and lacks some. Altogether 55,000 to 90,000 clones are present, over 70% being singletons, with the ten largest covering over 25%. The CDR3 sequence is 14 residues long. V lost 4 bases and J lost 3, with 11 bases in between. The V gene's germline CDR1 is SGHNT and CDR2 YYREEE (reference sequence). The sample consisted of blood. This TCR was recovered from a man aged 50-59 years in good health. The chain is built from TRBV5-4 and TRBJ1-5, with D maybe TRBD1 (6 bases). DNA for the CDR3: TGTGCCAGCAGCGAGGGGGGCCTCAATCAGCCCCAGCATTTT. Its protein is CASSEGGLNQPQHF.